This TCR beta chain comes out of a study of shared clonotypes between healthy human individuals. Study context: Plates per donor: three CD4 naive, three CD4 memory, two CD8 naive, one CD8 memory.

The CDR3 totals 15 residues. Germline CDR1 is MGHDK and CDR2 is SYGVNS. Between the trimmed V and J ends, which lost 2 bases and 0 bases, there was a span of 10 bases. An even split of each subset's genomic DNA across several immunoSEQ plates was performed. Profiled with immunoSEQ multiplex PCR; TCRdb holds only in-frame clones, not every one. The sample carries about 2 million clones, approximately 95% recorded once. Naive CD8 cells, CD45RO-negative and positively selected for CCR7, excluded terminally differentiated effector memory CD45RA+ cells. This chain links TRBV25-1 with TRBJ1-1; D unresolved. Sequenced material: naive CD8+ T cells sorted from blood. This TCR was sampled from a man between 18 and 29 years old in good health. CDR3 nucleotide sequence: TGTGCCAGCAGTGAAGGATTCGGTTTGAACACTGAAGCTTTCTTT. Its translation: CASSEGFGLNTEAFF.